Listed below are T cell receptor beta chains from one sample, sequenced in a study of T cell responses to AZD1222 COVID-19 vaccine. TCRdb keeps only in-frame clones here, not all; method: immunoSEQ multiplex PCR. The sample has some 74,000 clones; around 90% are singletons. The sample in question was peripheral blood, obtained 28 days after the second AZD1222 dose. The receptors shown here come from an adult who received the AZD1222 COVID-19 vaccine. CDR3s include the opening cysteine and the closing phenylalanine or tryptophan. The order of the fields is J gene, D gene, V gene, clone size, CDR3 protein, CDR3 DNA. A D gene is named only where the DNA matches it firmly. Size is stated for part of the rows, as once, few or many counts, or as a class when the clone is expanded.

j_call: TRBJ2-1
d_call: -
v_call: TRBV24-1
clone_size: -
cdr3_aa: CATSVGGNEQFF
cdr3_nt: TGTGCCACCAGCGTCGGGGGTAATGAGCAGTTCTTC

j_call: TRBJ2-5
d_call: TRBD2
v_call: TRBV18
clone_size: -
cdr3_aa: CASSLLAGAETQYF
cdr3_nt: TGTGCCAGCTCACTATTAGCGGGAGCAGAGACCCAGTACTTC

j_call: TRBJ2-3
d_call: -
v_call: TRBV7-3
clone_size: -
cdr3_aa: CASSPVGDTQYF
cdr3_nt: TGTGCCAGCAGCCCCGTAGGCGATACGCAGTATTTT

j_call: TRBJ1-2
d_call: TRBD1
v_call: TRBV30
clone_size: -
cdr3_aa: CAWSYDREDHTF
cdr3_nt: TGTGCCTGGAGTTATGACAGGGAGGATCACACCTTC

j_call: TRBJ1-2
d_call: -
v_call: TRBV18
clone_size: once
cdr3_aa: CASSPWGLNYGYTF
cdr3_nt: TGTGCCAGCTCACCATGGGGGCTCAACTATGGCTACACCTTC

j_call: TRBJ2-6
d_call: TRBD1
v_call: TRBV7-3
clone_size: once
cdr3_aa: CASSSAGGSGANVLTF
cdr3_nt: TGTGCCAGCAGCTCCGCAGGGGGCTCTGGGGCCAACGTCCTGACTTTC

j_call: TRBJ1-5
d_call: TRBD1
v_call: TRBV9
clone_size: -
cdr3_aa: CASSGTGGDQPQHF
cdr3_nt: TGTGCCAGCAGCGGGACAGGGGGCGATCAGCCCCAGCATTTT

j_call: TRBJ2-1
d_call: -
v_call: TRBV18
clone_size: -
cdr3_aa: CASSPDSNNEQFF
cdr3_nt: TGTGCCAGCTCGCCCGACAGTAACAATGAGCAGTTCTTC

j_call: TRBJ2-7
d_call: -
v_call: TRBV19
clone_size: -
cdr3_aa: CASSGGYEQYF
cdr3_nt: TGTGCCAGTAGTGGGGGGTACGAGCAGTACTTC

j_call: TRBJ2-7
d_call: -
v_call: TRBV14
clone_size: few
cdr3_aa: CASSQTHYEQYF
cdr3_nt: TGTGCCAGCAGCCAAACCCACTACGAGCAGTACTTC

j_call: TRBJ1-2
d_call: -
v_call: TRBV9
clone_size: -
cdr3_aa: CASSVAIGYGYTF
cdr3_nt: TGTGCCAGCAGCGTAGCCATCGGCTATGGCTACACCTTC

j_call: TRBJ1-2
d_call: -
v_call: TRBV9
clone_size: once
cdr3_aa: CASSVEGDHGYTF
cdr3_nt: TGTGCCAGCAGCGTAGAGGGAGACCATGGCTACACCTTC

j_call: TRBJ1-5
d_call: -
v_call: TRBV6-1
clone_size: -
cdr3_aa: CASSEGGGLQPQHF
cdr3_nt: TGTGCCAGCAGTGAGGGGGGGGGTTTACAGCCCCAGCATTTT

j_call: TRBJ1-5
d_call: -
v_call: TRBV6-6
clone_size: -
cdr3_aa: CASGPRDLNQPQHF
cdr3_nt: TGTGCCAGCGGTCCCCGGGACCTCAATCAGCCCCAGCATTTT

j_call: TRBJ2-1
d_call: -
v_call: TRBV12-5
clone_size: -
cdr3_aa: CASGVSTGTQPGNEQFF
cdr3_nt: TGTGCTAGTGGTGTGTCTACCGGGACCCAGCCGGGCAATGAGCAGTTCTTC

j_call: TRBJ2-1
d_call: TRBD2
v_call: TRBV9
clone_size: -
cdr3_aa: CASSVVGLAGEGNEQFF
cdr3_nt: TGTGCCAGCAGCGTAGTAGGACTAGCGGGAGAAGGCAATGAGCAGTTCTTC

j_call: TRBJ1-2
d_call: -
v_call: TRBV5-4
clone_size: -
cdr3_aa: CASSLSLQGSGGYTF
cdr3_nt: TGTGCCAGCAGCTTGTCCCTCCAGGGATCTGGAGGCTACACCTTC

j_call: TRBJ1-5
d_call: TRBD1
v_call: TRBV19
clone_size: -
cdr3_aa: CASSSPGQGLSPQHF
cdr3_nt: TGTGCCAGTAGTAGCCCGGGACAGGGGCTGTCGCCCCAGCATTTT

j_call: TRBJ1-1
d_call: -
v_call: TRBV25-1
clone_size: -
cdr3_aa: CASSEAGPNTEAFF
cdr3_nt: TGTGCCAGCAGTGAGGCGGGACCCAACACTGAAGCTTTCTTT

j_call: TRBJ2-3
d_call: -
v_call: TRBV5-4
clone_size: few
cdr3_aa: CASSRPQTTDTQYF
cdr3_nt: TGTGCCAGCAGCCGTCCACAGACCACAGATACGCAGTATTTT

j_call: TRBJ1-1
d_call: TRBD1
v_call: TRBV7-8
clone_size: -
cdr3_aa: CASSARDRGSNTEAFF
cdr3_nt: TGTGCCAGCAGCGCCCGGGACAGGGGGTCGAACACTGAAGCTTTCTTT

j_call: TRBJ1-3
d_call: TRBD1
v_call: TRBV18
clone_size: -
cdr3_aa: CASSPLDRGTSGNTIYF
cdr3_nt: TGTGCCAGCTCACCCCTAGACAGGGGCACCTCTGGAAACACCATATATTTT

j_call: TRBJ1-2
d_call: -
v_call: TRBV5-5
clone_size: -
cdr3_aa: CASSLGPRAYGYTF
cdr3_nt: TGTGCCAGCAGCTTGGGTCCACGGGCCTATGGCTACACCTTC

j_call: TRBJ1-2
d_call: -
v_call: TRBV27
clone_size: -
cdr3_aa: CAVKAVGGGYTF
cdr3_nt: TGTGCCGTCAAGGCCGTCGGAGGCGGCTACACCTTC

j_call: TRBJ1-1
d_call: -
v_call: TRBV28
clone_size: -
cdr3_aa: CASRETEAFF
cdr3_nt: TGTGCCAGCAGGGAAACTGAAGCTTTCTTT

j_call: TRBJ1-2
d_call: -
v_call: TRBV5-1
clone_size: -
cdr3_aa: CASNLGVPNYGYTF
cdr3_nt: TGCGCCAGTAATCTAGGGGTGCCAAACTATGGCTACACCTTC

j_call: TRBJ1-2
d_call: TRBD1
v_call: TRBV6-2/TRBV6-3
clone_size: -
cdr3_aa: CASSPDQGVRNTF
cdr3_nt: TGTGCCAGCAGTCCCGACCAGGGGGTCCGAAACACCTTC

j_call: TRBJ2-7
d_call: TRBD1
v_call: TRBV2
clone_size: once
cdr3_aa: CASSIGTGGFYEQYF
cdr3_nt: TGTGCCAGCTCCATAGGGACAGGGGGATTTTACGAGCAGTACTTC

j_call: TRBJ2-7
d_call: TRBD1
v_call: TRBV27
clone_size: -
cdr3_aa: CASRSPGTGSYEQYF
cdr3_nt: TGTGCCAGCAGGTCACCCGGGACAGGGTCCTACGAGCAGTACTTC

j_call: TRBJ1-6
d_call: TRBD1
v_call: TRBV27
clone_size: -
cdr3_aa: CASSSWTGLNSPLHF
cdr3_nt: TGTGCCAGCAGTTCTTGGACAGGGCTAAATTCACCCCTCCACTTT

j_call: TRBJ1-1
d_call: -
v_call: TRBV2
clone_size: -
cdr3_aa: CASSGAKNTEAFF
cdr3_nt: TGTGCCAGCAGTGGGGCAAAGAACACTGAAGCTTTCTTT

j_call: TRBJ1-1
d_call: TRBD1
v_call: TRBV5-1
clone_size: -
cdr3_aa: CASSWDRENTEAFF
cdr3_nt: TGCGCCAGCAGCTGGGACAGGGAGAACACTGAAGCTTTCTTT

j_call: TRBJ2-2
d_call: -
v_call: TRBV10-1
clone_size: -
cdr3_aa: CASSESLIAGNTGELFF
cdr3_nt: TGCGCCAGCAGTGAGTCGTTAATCGCGGGAAACACCGGGGAGCTGTTTTTT

j_call: TRBJ1-2
d_call: -
v_call: TRBV19
clone_size: once
cdr3_aa: CASKDLGDSANYGYTF
cdr3_nt: TGTGCCAGTAAAGATCTGGGGGATTCAGCTAACTATGGCTACACCTTC

j_call: TRBJ1-1
d_call: TRBD1
v_call: TRBV7-3
clone_size: -
cdr3_aa: CASSSIGTANTEAFF
cdr3_nt: TGTGCCAGCAGCTCGATAGGGACAGCGAACACTGAAGCTTTCTTT

j_call: TRBJ1-5
d_call: -
v_call: TRBV15
clone_size: -
cdr3_aa: CATSRGENQPQHF
cdr3_nt: TGTGCCACCAGCAGAGGGGAAAATCAGCCCCAGCATTTT

j_call: TRBJ2-7
d_call: -
v_call: TRBV6-5
clone_size: once
cdr3_aa: CASSYSTGSTYEQYF
cdr3_nt: TGTGCCAGCAGTTACTCGACAGGCTCTACCTACGAGCAGTACTTC

j_call: TRBJ2-2
d_call: -
v_call: TRBV15
clone_size: -
cdr3_aa: CATSSLRGTPRTGELFF
cdr3_nt: TGTGCCACCAGCAGCCTCCGGGGGACACCCAGAACCGGGGAGCTGTTTTTT

j_call: TRBJ2-7
d_call: -
v_call: TRBV25-1
clone_size: -
cdr3_aa: CASSYKSSYEQYF
cdr3_nt: TGTGCCAGCAGTTATAAGAGCTCCTACGAGCAGTACTTC

j_call: TRBJ2-3
d_call: -
v_call: TRBV7-3
clone_size: once
cdr3_aa: CASSLQTSTDTQYF
cdr3_nt: TGTGCCAGCAGTCTTCAAACTAGCACAGATACGCAGTATTTT

j_call: TRBJ1-6
d_call: -
v_call: TRBV9
clone_size: -
cdr3_aa: CASSVRQDNSPLHF
cdr3_nt: TGTGCCAGCAGCGTCCGACAGGATAATTCACCCCTCCACTTT

j_call: TRBJ1-1
d_call: -
v_call: TRBV7-9
clone_size: -
cdr3_aa: CASSFTGGTDAFF
cdr3_nt: TGTGCCAGCAGCTTTACCGGTGGGACGGACGCTTTCTTT

j_call: TRBJ2-7
d_call: -
v_call: TRBV6-6
clone_size: -
cdr3_aa: CASSYASYYEQYF
cdr3_nt: TGTGCCAGCAGTTATGCATCGTACTACGAGCAGTACTTC

j_call: TRBJ2-3
d_call: TRBD2
v_call: TRBV10-3
clone_size: -
cdr3_aa: CAISAYSGRAPDTQYF
cdr3_nt: TGTGCCATCAGTGCTTATAGCGGGAGGGCCCCAGATACGCAGTATTTT

j_call: TRBJ2-7
d_call: -
v_call: TRBV6-1
clone_size: -
cdr3_aa: CASSDPGGGNSYEQYF
cdr3_nt: TGTGCCAGCAGTGACCCTGGGGGTGGCAATTCCTACGAGCAGTACTTC

j_call: TRBJ1-1
d_call: TRBD1
v_call: TRBV7-6
clone_size: -
cdr3_aa: CASSSVGTGWDLNTEAFF
cdr3_nt: TGTGCCAGCAGCTCGGTTGGGACAGGGTGGGACTTGAACACTGAAGCTTTCTTT

j_call: TRBJ1-1
d_call: -
v_call: TRBV11-1
clone_size: -
cdr3_aa: CASSLRGGTEAFF
cdr3_nt: TGTGCCAGCAGCTTGCGAGGGGGCACTGAAGCTTTCTTT